Below, 18 T cell receptor beta chains from the same sample are listed, as sequenced in a study of T-cell reconstitution after alpha-beta-depleted transplantation in children. During its preparation, the TCRbeta library received unique molecular identifiers. TCRdb itself ran the PCR reads through MiXCR, one entry per CDR3 protein. The data show a few hundred thousand distinct CDR3 sequences, under 20% seen once. The specimen was PBMCs, mostly from graft donor cells, collected 360 days after TCRalphabeta/CD19-depleted stem cell transplant. These receptors were taken from a boy under two years old who had a stem cell transplant for Wiskott-Aldrich syndrome, so the T cells may come from the graft donor.

The chain joins TRBV7-6 to TRBJ2-1; D could derive from TRBD1 or TRBD2 (5 bases each). Germline values: CDR1 SGHVS, CDR2 FNYEAQ. CDR3 size: 13 residues. V lost 3 bases to trimming and J lost 7 bases, with 10 bases between them. The CDR3 loop reads CASSFGASNEQFF. The CDR3, as DNA: TGTGCCAGCAGCTTCGGGGCCAGTAATGAGCAGTTCTTC.

This sequence joins TRBV3-1 and TRBJ2-2, with TRBD1 matching over 8 bases. The V segment lost 3 bases and the J segment 8 bases; nucleotides outside the gene matches: 5. CDR3 length: 14 amino acids. Per the germline V gene, CDR1 is LGHDT and CDR2 is YNNKEL (reference sequence). This CDR3 is CASSQGQVTGELFF. DNA of the CDR3: TGTGCCAGCAGCCAGGGACAGGTAACGGGGGAGCTGTTTTTT.

Only a few counts were recorded for this clonotype. V gene TRBV7-8 combines with J gene TRBJ2-7, with 12 nucleotides matching TRBD2. This CDR3 has 13 amino acids. Trimming cost V 5 bases and J 7 bases; bases outside gene matches: 3. Germline CDR1 is SGHVS and CDR2 is FQNEAQ. The DNA of the CDR3 is TGTGCCAGCAGCGCGGGACTAGCGGGTGAGCAGTACTTC. Translated, it gives CASSAGLAGEQYF.

CDR3 region: CASSQLLMGTQYF. The DNA for the CDR3 is TGTGCCAGCAGCCAGTTACTGATGGGGACCCAGTACTTC. This rearrangement joins TRBV14 to TRBJ2-5; D is undetermined. The CDR3 spans 13 residues. Germline V gives CDR1 SGHDN, CDR2 FVKESK. V was shortened by 3 bases and J by 7 bases, with 12 bases between the two germline ends.

This clonotype was seen a handful of times. This rearrangement joins TRBV19 to TRBJ1-1; TRBD1 matches at 10 bases. The CDR3 runs 16 residues. V lost 6 bases and J lost 4; bases outside the gene matches: 11. CDR1 is LNHDA, CDR2 SQIVND, per germline (reference sequence). The CDR3 reads CASRTDRGKVRTEAFF. For the CDR3, the DNA is TGTGCCAGTAGGACGGACAGGGGGAAGGTGCGCACTGAAGCTTTCTTT.

About this clonotype: Because the CDR3's place on the DNA is in doubt, the DNA is left out and the CDR3 is given as listed by TCRdb. V gene TRBV6-6 combines with J gene TRBJ2-5. Inclusive of both ends, the CDR3 amounts to 12 amino acids. The germline V gene has CDR1 MNHNY and CDR2 SVGAGI (reference sequence). CDR3 sequence: CASSSGKETQYF.

This clonotype was seen ten or more times. The genes are TRBV6-2 or TRBV6-3 and TRBJ1-1; D ambiguous. V was cut by 3 bases and J by 0 bases, with 5 bases left in between. The CDR3 consists of 13 residues. Per germline, CDR1 MNHEY and CDR2 SVGEGT. CDR3 in DNA: TGTGCCAGCAGTTATAGGGTGAACACTGAAGCTTTCTTT. Translating it yields CASSYRVNTEAFF.

This clonotype was seen a few times. The chain recombines TRBV4-1 with TRBJ1-5; TRBD1 is a possible D gene (5 bases). The CDR3 totals 14 residues. CDR1 is MGHRA and CDR2 is YSYEKL in the germline V gene. Trimming took 3 bases from V and 4 from J, leaving 10 bases between them. CDR3 DNA: TGCGCCAGCAGCCAGGGACTATCGAATCAGCCCCAGCATTTT. Translating gives CASSQGLSNQPQHF.

This clonotype was counted between two and nine times. The J gene is TRBJ1-2, the V gene TRBV29-1; the D gene is possibly TRBD1 (5 bases). Trimming took off 5 bases at V and 5 bases at J, with 12 bases between the two ends. The V gene's germline CDR1 is SQVTM and CDR2 ANQGSEA. The CDR3 totals 12 residues. The CDR3, as DNA: TGCAGCGTTCGGACACCACCTTATGGCTACACCTTC. Its protein product is CSVRTPPYGYTF.

The rearrangement links TRBV21-1 to TRBJ1-1. TRBV21-1 is described as a pseudogene. This CDR3 has 8 residues. For the CDR3, the DNA is TGTGCCACCCGTGAGGCTTTCTTT. Its translation: CATREAFF.

The chain employs TRBV18 and TRBJ2-3; the D call may be TRBD1 or TRBD2 (5 bases each). The V gene lost 0 bases and the J gene lost 6 bases, with 7 bases spanning the gap. Germline V gene sequence: CDR1 KGHSH, CDR2 LQKENI. The CDR3 length is 13 residues. The CDR3 region has the DNA TGTGCCAGCTCACCACCTTGGGGGGATACGCAGTATTTT. Protein: CASSPPWGDTQYF.

This clonotype was counted between two and nine times. V gene TRBV19 combines with J gene TRBJ2-1; TRBD2 is a possible D gene (6 bases). Germline CDR1 and CDR2: LNHDA and SQIVND (reference sequence). Deletions cut 7 bases from V and 5 bases from J, with 21 bases between. CDR3 length: 16 residues. The CDR3: CASTRTSGSIHNEQFF. The CDR3 nucleotides read TGTGCCAGTACCAGGACAAGCGGGTCCATTCACAATGAGCAGTTCTTC.

The chain uses TRBV7-9 and TRBJ2-2, with 7 bases matching TRBD1. This CDR3 has 15 residues. The trim removed 1 base at V and 7 bases at J, leaving 6 bases unmatched. The V gene's germline CDR1 is SEHNR and CDR2 FQNEAQ (reference sequence). CDR3 loop: CASSLGDRLVGELFF. In nucleotides, the CDR3 is TGTGCCAGCAGCTTAGGGGACAGACTGGTCGGGGAGCTGTTTTTT.

This clonotype occurred once. The chain employs TRBV10-3 and TRBJ1-1; the match to TRBD1 covers 9 bases. Trimming at V came to 2 bases and at J to 3 bases, leaving 4 bases not matched to a gene. In germline, CDR1 is ENHRY, CDR2 SYGVKD. CDR3 length equals 15 residues. The CDR3 DNA reads TGTGCCATCAGTGAGGGGACAGGGTTGGACACTGAAGCTTTCTTT. Protein: CAISEGTGLDTEAFF.

This clonotype was recorded a few times. The V and J genes are TRBV29-1 and TRBJ2-3, with TRBD1 identical over 9 bases. The V gene's germline CDR1 is SQVTM and CDR2 ANQGSEA. The CDR3 runs 14 residues. V gave up 5 bases and J gave up 5 bases; unmatched junction bases: 8. The CDR3 protein is CSVLDRGIEDTQYF. The DNA of the CDR3 is TGCAGCGTTCTAGACAGGGGGATAGAAGATACGCAGTATTTT.

In this sample, this clonotype turned up a few times. The genes are TRBV6-2 or TRBV6-3 and TRBJ1-1, with D perhaps TRBD1 (5 bases). Trimming took 2 bases from V and 1 from J, leaving 8 bases between them. The germline V gene has CDR1 MNHEY and CDR2 SVGEGT. This CDR3 has 14 amino acids. The CDR3 here is CASSYRTPNTEAFF. The DNA of the CDR3 is TGTGCCAGCAGTTACAGGACACCGAACACTGAAGCTTTCTTT.

This clonotype occurred a few times. The chain recombines TRBV7-8 with TRBJ1-1, with D unresolved. This CDR3 is built from 12 residues. Trimming removed 5 bases at V and 1 base at J, with 5 bases between. CDR1 and CDR2 (germline): SGHVS, FQNEAQ. The CDR3 reads CASSEKNTEAFF. The CDR3 DNA reads TGTGCCAGCAGCGAGAAGAACACTGAAGCTTTCTTT. The full variable domain, rest sourced from reference TRBV7-8 and TRBJ1-1, is GAGVSQSPRYKVAKRGQDVALRCDPISGHVSLFWYQQALGQGPEFLTYFQNEAQLDKSGLPSDRFFAERPEGSVSTLKIQRTQQEDSAVYLCASSEKNTEAFFGQGTRLTVV.

This clonotype has just a few counts. CDR3 bases: TGTGCCAGCAGTTTAGCGCGGGGACAGAACACCGGGGAGCTGTTTTTT. Translation: CASSLARGQNTGELFF. The genes are TRBV12-3 or TRBV12-4 and TRBJ2-2; D possibly matches TRBD1 or TRBD2 (6 bases each). The CDR3 sequence is 16 residues long. The germline V and J ends were trimmed by 0 bases and 1 base, with 9 bases remaining between them.